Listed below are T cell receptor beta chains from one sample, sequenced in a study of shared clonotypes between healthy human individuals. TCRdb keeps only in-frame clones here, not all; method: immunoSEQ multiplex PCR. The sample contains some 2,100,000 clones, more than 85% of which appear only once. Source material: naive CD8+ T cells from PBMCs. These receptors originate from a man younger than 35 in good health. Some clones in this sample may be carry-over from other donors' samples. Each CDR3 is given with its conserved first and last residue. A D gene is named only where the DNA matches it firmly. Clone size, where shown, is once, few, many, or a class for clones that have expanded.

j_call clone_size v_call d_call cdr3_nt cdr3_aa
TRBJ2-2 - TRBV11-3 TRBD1 TGTGCCAGCAGCTCCGGACAGGGCCTAAACACCGGGGAGCTGTTTTTT CASSSGQGLNTGELFF
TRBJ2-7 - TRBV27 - TGTGCCAGCGGCTCTGGGCCCTACGAGCAGTACTTC CASGSGPYEQYF
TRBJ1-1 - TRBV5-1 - TGCGCCAGCAGCTCGCGAATGGATCCGAACACTGAAGCTTTCTTT CASSSRMDPNTEAFF
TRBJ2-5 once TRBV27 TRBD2 TGTGCCAGCAGTTTATACCGTACGGGAGGGCCTAGGACCCAGTACTTC CASSLYRTGGPRTQYF
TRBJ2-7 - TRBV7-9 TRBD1 TGTGCCAGCAGCTATCCAGGGCGTGTTGGGCAGGGGGACTACGAGCAGTACTTC CASSYPGRVGQGDYEQYF
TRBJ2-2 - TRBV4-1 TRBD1 TGCGCCAGCAGCCAACCGGGACAGGGTATCGCCGGGGAGCTGTTTTTT CASSQPGQGIAGELFF
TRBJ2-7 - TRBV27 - TGTGCCAGCAGTTTCTCAAGGGGAACCGTCTCCTACGAGCAGTACTTC CASSFSRGTVSYEQYF
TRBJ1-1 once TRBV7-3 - TGTGCCAGCAGGCTGCTAAAAGTGAACACTGAAGCTTTCTTT CASRLLKVNTEAFF
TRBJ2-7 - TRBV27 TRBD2 TGTGCCAGCAGTTGGGGGGGAACAGGCTACGAGCAGTACTTC CASSWGGTGYEQYF
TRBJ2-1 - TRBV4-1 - TGCGCCAGCAGCCATACCTCCAAAAATGAGCAGTTCTTC CASSHTSKNEQFF
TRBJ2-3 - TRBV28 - TGTGCCAGCAGTCCGCTCCTTATCCTAGCCTCCCCGCAGTATTTT CASSPLLILASPQYF
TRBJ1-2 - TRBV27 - TGTGCCAGCAGTTTCCTCCAACGGGACGGTCCGTATGGCTACACCTTC CASSFLQRDGPYGYTF